These 18 T cell receptor beta chains were sequenced from one sample in a study of lymphopenia after photon versus proton radiotherapy. Sequenced by immunoSEQ multiplex PCR; TCRdb stores in-frame clones only, minus some. The sample lists 30,000 to 40,000 clones, over 75% occurring once. Specimen: peripheral blood, collected from a patient treated with proton-based radiotherapy. These TCRs come from a woman aged 70-85 years with pancreatic cancer.

The CDR3 loop is CASSLLSQGTGTQYF. The CDR3, as DNA: TGTGCCAGCAGCTTACTGAGTCAGGGAACCGGGACCCAGTACTTC. The rearrangement joins TRBV7-1 to TRBJ2-5; D possibly corresponds to TRBD1 (5 bases). TRBV7-1 is an ORF; its function is uncertain. CDR3 length: 15 amino acids. Trimming cost V 4 bases and J 7 bases, with 19 bases left between them.

In its sample, this clone was seen a few times. V and J are TRBV4-3 and TRBJ2-2; 9 bases match TRBD2. Trimming removed 1 base from V and 0 bases from J; junction bases left unmatched: 6. CDR1 is LGHNA and CDR2 is YSLEER in the germline V gene. The CDR3 runs to 18 residues. The CDR3 reads CASSQGAGGSTNTGELFF. CDR3 DNA: TGCGCCAGCAGCCAAGGAGCGGGAGGCTCTACGAACACCGGGGAGCTGTTTTTT.

The genes are TRBV5-1 and TRBJ2-4; 9 positions match TRBD1. Germline V CDR1 and CDR2: SGHRS, YFSETQ. The CDR3 has 15 residues. J was trimmed by 7 bases and V by 4 bases; bases with no gene match: 9. The CDR3 DNA reads TGCGCCAGCAGCCCCGTAACAGGGGGCGAGAACATTCAGTACTTC. Translating it yields CASSPVTGGENIQYF.

The rearrangement uses TRBV28 and TRBJ2-5; D might be TRBD1 (5 bases). The end of the DNA fits TRBJ2-7 better, so the J call may be wrong. CDR1 is MDHEN, CDR2 SYDVKM, per germline. CDR3 size: 14 residues. CDR3 loop: CASSFPQDSYEQYF. CDR3 bases: TGTGCCAGCAGTTTCCCACAGGACTCCTACGAGCAGTACTTC.

The genes are TRBV27 and TRBJ2-1; D possibly corresponds to TRBD2 (5 bases). The CDR3 runs to 13 residues. CDR1 is MNHEY and CDR2 is SMNVEV in the germline V gene (reference sequence). V dropped 4 bases and J dropped 7 bases, with 11 bases sitting between them. Here the CDR3 DNA reads TGTGCCAGCAGTTCCTGGACTGCAAATGAGCAGTTCTTC. Amino acids: CASSSWTANEQFF.

This chain connects TRBV2 to TRBJ2-7, with unresolved D. The germline V gene encodes CDR1 SNHLY and CDR2 FYNNEI. The CDR3 sequence is 12 residues long. V shed 7 bases and J shed 2 bases, with 9 bases lying between them. The chain's CDR3 is CASIKDTYEQYF. The CDR3 bases are TGTGCCAGCATTAAAGATACCTACGAGCAGTACTTC.

This clone was detected a few times. This same CDR3 is encoded by further DNA sequences in the sample. The chain joins TRBV19 to TRBJ1-2; 10 bases map to TRBD1. The CDR3 length is 13 residues. Germline V gives CDR1 LNHDA, CDR2 SQIVND (reference sequence). V dropped 5 bases and J dropped 6; count of bases not matched to a gene: 3. This CDR3 reads CASSPTGGHGYTF. Written as DNA, the CDR3 is TGTGCCAGTAGTCCGACAGGGGGCCATGGCTACACCTTC.

The chain is built from TRBV21-1 and TRBJ1-2. TRBV21-1 is a recognized pseudogene. The CDR3 totals 10 residues. CDR3 protein: CASSKGYYTF. The CDR3, as DNA: TGTGCCAGCAGCAAGGGGTACTACACCTTC.

This clone was detected only once. As DNA, the CDR3 is TGTGCCAGCTCACCGGGGTCCTACGAGCAGTACTTC. Its translation: CASSPGSYEQYF. V usage is TRBV18 and J usage is TRBJ2-7; no firm D call. Looked up from germline, CDR1 is KGHSH and CDR2 is LQKENI. V lost 3 bases to trimming and J lost 1 base, with 4 bases between them. There are 12 residues in the CDR3.

The chain couples TRBV28 to TRBJ2-3, with 7 bases fitting TRBD2. The CDR3 has 14 residues. Losses at the gene ends were 3 bases for V and 4 bases for J; bases not matched to a gene: 4. Per germline, CDR1 MDHEN and CDR2 SYDVKM. CDR3 amino acids: CASSLRLAADTQYF. Here the CDR3 DNA reads TGTGCCAGCAGTTTGCGACTAGCCGCAGATACGCAGTATTTT.

This clone was picked up one time. This chain joins TRBV9 and TRBJ2-7; 10 bases are a match to TRBD1. CDR1 and CDR2 from the germline V gene are SGDLS and YYNGEE. This CDR3 contains 15 residues. With V trimmed by 4 bases and J by 2 bases, 6 bases remained unmatched. DNA of the CDR3: TGTGCCAGCAGCCGAGGCGGACAGGGGGCCTACGAGCAGTACTTC. It is translated as CASSRGGQGAYEQYF.

The CDR3 reads CASSHREMNTEAFF. DNA of the CDR3: TGTGCCAGTAGTCACCGGGAGATGAACACTGAAGCTTTCTTT. The chain joins TRBV19 to TRBJ1-1; no firm D call. V was trimmed by 5 bases and J by 0 bases, leaving 10 bases between them. The CDR3 runs to 14 residues. Germline V CDR1 and CDR2: LNHDA, SQIVND (reference sequence).

This chain's CDR3 is CASSYEGSRGGYTF. Here the CDR3 DNA reads TGTGCCAGCAGTTACGAGGGGTCTAGGGGCGGCTACACCTTC. The chain recombines TRBV6-6 with TRBJ1-2; weak D call: TRBD1 (5 bases). The CDR3 totals 14 residues. V was trimmed by 2 bases and J by 8 bases, leaving 15 bases between them. Germline CDR1 is MNHNY and CDR2 is SVGAGI (reference sequence).

This clone was seen more than once but under ten times. The chain employs TRBV15 and TRBJ2-2; D gene unclear. Looked up from germline, CDR1 is LNHNV and CDR2 is YYDKDF (reference sequence). The V end lost 1 base, the J end lost 1 base, and 7 bases lay between the germline ends. The CDR3 totals 15 residues. The CDR3 loop reads CATSRGQVNTGELFF. In nucleotides, the CDR3 is TGTGCCACCAGCAGAGGACAAGTGAACACCGGGGAGCTGTTTTTT.

The chain combines TRBV28 with TRBJ1-2; 7 bases fit TRBD1. Trimming at V came to 5 bases and at J to 5 bases, leaving 14 bases not matched to a gene. The CDR3 covers 16 residues. Germline CDR1 MDHEN, CDR2 SYDVKM. CDR3 amino acids: CASSPRDSPSVYGYTF. The CDR3 bases are TGTGCCAGCAGTCCCCGGGACAGCCCCTCCGTATATGGCTACACCTTC.

The V and J genes are TRBV29-1 and TRBJ1-1; D is perhaps TRBD1 (5 bases). Looked up from germline, CDR1 is SQVTM and CDR2 is ANQGSEA. The CDR3 consists of 13 residues. Trimming took off 5 bases at V and 1 base at J, with 11 bases between the two ends. The CDR3 DNA is TGCAGCGTTAACTGGGGCGGGAACACTGAAGCTTTCTTT. It translates to CSVNWGGNTEAFF.

The J gene is TRBJ1-2, the V gene TRBV6-1; D remains unclear. Germline-derived CDR1 and CDR2 are MNHNS and SASEGT. The CDR3 runs to 12 residues. V lost 5 bases to trimming and J lost 4 bases, with 8 bases between them. The CDR3, as DNA: TGTGCCAGCAGTACAGAAAGCTATGGCTACACCTTC. As protein: CASSTESYGYTF.

J is TRBJ2-7 and V is TRBV28; 7 bases are shared with TRBD2. The V gene end was trimmed by 10 bases and the J gene end by 7 bases; junction bases not matched to a gene: 13. Germline V gene sequence: CDR1 MDHEN, CDR2 SYDVKM. This CDR3 comprises 13 residues. The CDR3 loop is CATSLGGSKEQYF. As DNA, the CDR3 is TGTGCCACCTCCCTGGGAGGGTCAAAGGAGCAGTACTTC.